This TCR beta chain emerged from a study of blood T cell repertoires in COVID-19. Assay: immunoSEQ multiplex PCR; the TCRdb copy retains only in-frame clones and omits some. The sample yields about 170,000 clones, 83% seen once. Trimming stripped 5 bases from V and 4 bases from J, with 14 bases between. The CDR3 sequence is 14 residues long. Germline assignment: CDR1 SGHTA and CDR2 FQGNSA. This sequence originates from a woman aged 50 to 60 who had recovered from COVID-19. V is TRBV7-2 and J is TRBJ1-1, with D possibly matching TRBD1 (6 bases). What was sequenced was PBMCs or T cells enriched from blood (not recorded which). The CDR3 DNA follows: TGTGCCAGCAGCATCCAGACAGGCCGCACTGAAGCTTTCTTT. Its translation: CASSIQTGRTEAFF.